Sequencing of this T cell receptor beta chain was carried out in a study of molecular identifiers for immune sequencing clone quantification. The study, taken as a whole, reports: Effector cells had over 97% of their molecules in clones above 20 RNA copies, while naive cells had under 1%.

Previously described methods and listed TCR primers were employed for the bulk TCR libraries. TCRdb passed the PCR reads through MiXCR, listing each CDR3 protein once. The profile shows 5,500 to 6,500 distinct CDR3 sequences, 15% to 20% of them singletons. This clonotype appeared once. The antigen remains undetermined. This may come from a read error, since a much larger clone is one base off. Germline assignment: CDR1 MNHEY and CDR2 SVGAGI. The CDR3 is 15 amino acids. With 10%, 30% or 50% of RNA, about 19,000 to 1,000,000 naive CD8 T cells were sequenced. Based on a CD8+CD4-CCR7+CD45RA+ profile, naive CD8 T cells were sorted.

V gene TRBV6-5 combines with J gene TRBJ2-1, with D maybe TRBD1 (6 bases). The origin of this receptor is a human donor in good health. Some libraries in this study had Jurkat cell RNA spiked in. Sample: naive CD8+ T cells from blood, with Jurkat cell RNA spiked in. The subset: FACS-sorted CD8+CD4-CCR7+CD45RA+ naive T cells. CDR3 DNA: TGTGCCAGCAGTTACGCACAGGGTTCCTGCAATGAGCAGTTCTTC. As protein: CASSYAQGSCNEQFF.